The 21 T cell receptor beta chains in this list originate from one sample, sequenced in a study of T cells in Graves' hyperthyroidism and ophthalmopathy. TCR beta CDR3 region amplification was performed from RNA transcripts. The study used the HTBI primer set for a first-round RT-PCR of the TCR CDR3. One entry per CDR3 protein results from TCRdb running MiXCR on the multiplex PCR reads. The table includes approximately 720,000 distinct CDR3 sequences, 18% detected once. Sample: blood. The receptors originated from a woman in her 50s with Graves' hyperthyroidism that later progressed to Graves' ophthalmopathy.

In its sample, this clonotype was seen many times. The chain links TRBV6-1 to TRBJ2-5; D ambiguous. The CDR3 extends over 14 amino acids. Per germline, CDR1 MNHNS and CDR2 SASEGT. The V gene lost 1 base and the J gene lost 2 bases, with 8 bases spanning the gap. CDR3 amino acids: CASSEVGSQETQYF. CDR3 coding DNA: TGTGCCAGCAGTGAAGTCGGCAGTCAAGAGACCCAGTACTTC.

Only a few counts were recorded for this clonotype. This chain links TRBV11-2 with TRBJ2-3; TRBD1 aligns across 8 bases. The CDR3 sequence is 15 residues long. V gave up 1 base and J gave up 4 bases; unmatched junction bases: 4. From germline, CDR1 is SGHAT and CDR2 FQNNGV. CDR3 sequence (DNA): TGTGCCAGCAGCTTAGGGACAGGGTTCGCAGATACGCAGTATTTT. Translating it yields CASSLGTGFADTQYF.

The CDR3 DNA follows: TGTGCCAGCAGCTTGGGTCAGGGAGGTGCGCCCCAGCATTTT. Its protein is CASSLGQGGAPQHF. The chain joins TRBV5-8 to TRBJ1-5; tentative D call: TRBD1 (5 bases). Germline CDR1 SGHTS, CDR2 YDEGEE. The CDR3 runs 14 residues. V was pared by 0 bases and J by 9 bases, with 13 bases between. Combining the CDR3 with reference TRBV5-8 and TRBJ1-5 gives the whole variable domain EAGVTQSPTHLIKTRGQQATLRCSPISGHTSVYWYQQALGLGLQFLLWYDEGEERNRGNFPPRFSGRQFPNYSSELNVNALELEDSALYLCASSLGQGGAPQHFGDGTRLSIL.

The chain uses TRBV3-1 and TRBJ2-6; D ambiguous. This CDR3 spans 14 amino acids. V was trimmed by 1 base and J by 4 bases, leaving 5 bases between them. Germline V lookup: CDR1 LGHDT, CDR2 YNNKEL (reference sequence). In DNA form, the CDR3 reads TGTGCCAGCAGCCAAGTTGGAGGGGCCAACGTCCTGACTTTC. This sequence encodes CASSQVGGANVLTF.

This clonotype came up many times. The chain recombines TRBV20-1 with TRBJ1-6; D remains unclear. Trimming took off 6 bases at V and 8 bases at J, with 17 bases between the two ends. The CDR3 spans 14 residues. From germline, CDR1 is DFQATT and CDR2 SNEGSKA (reference sequence). The CDR3: CSATPGLADSPLHF. The DNA for the CDR3 is TGCAGTGCCACACCGGGGTTGGCGGATTCACCCCTCCACTTT.

CDR3 in amino acids: CASSLWAVLDEPQHF. In nucleotides, the CDR3 is TGTGCCAGCAGTTTATGGGCGGTCCTGGATGAGCCCCAGCATTTT. The V and J genes are TRBV28 and TRBJ1-5; no definite D call. The germline V and J ends were trimmed by 0 bases and 8 bases, with 14 bases remaining between them. The CDR3 spans 15 residues. In germline, CDR1 is MDHEN, CDR2 SYDVKM.

This clonotype was seen ten or more times. V and J are TRBV30 and TRBJ2-7; 9 nucleotides align to TRBD1. V shed 2 bases, J shed 6 bases, and the junction held 11 bases outside the gene matches. CDR3 length: 15 amino acids. Germline V gene lookup returns CDR1 GTSNPN and CDR2 SVGIG (reference sequence). CDR3 in amino acids: CAWSKPGQGTFEQYF. In DNA form, the CDR3 reads TGTGCCTGGAGTAAGCCGGGACAGGGAACCTTCGAGCAGTACTTC.

This chain joins TRBV3-1 and TRBJ2-5, with D perhaps matching TRBD1 (5 bases). Trimming left V 0 bases short and J 2 bases short, with 10 bases between. The CDR3 sequence is 15 residues long. Looked up from germline, CDR1 is LGHDT and CDR2 is YNNKEL (reference sequence). CDR3 nucleotides: TGTGCCAGCAGCCAAGAATTGGACAATCAAGAGACCCAGTACTTC. This codes for CASSQELDNQETQYF.

The V and J genes are TRBV2 and TRBJ2-2, with TRBD1 as a possible D gene (6 bases). CDR3 size: 15 residues. Germline loops: CDR1 SNHLY, CDR2 FYNNEI. V lost 5 bases and J 6 bases, leaving 16 bases between the germline ends. CDR3 amino acids: CASSSQGTRPGELFF. The DNA for the CDR3 is TGTGCCAGCAGTTCTCAGGGGACGAGGCCCGGGGAGCTGTTTTTT.

This clonotype was seen ten or more times. The chain is built from TRBV7-9 and TRBJ2-3; D is ambiguous. Between the trimmed V and J ends, which lost 11 bases and 1 base, there was a span of 25 bases. The germline V gene encodes CDR1 SEHNR and CDR2 FQNEAQ (reference sequence). This CDR3 spans 17 amino acids. The CDR3 here is CAPQYPGLRRCTDTQYF. DNA of the CDR3: TGTGCCCCTCAATACCCCGGGTTAAGGAGATGCACAGATACGCAGTATTTT.

This clonotype was found a few times. The chain uses TRBV9 and TRBJ1-2, with D possibly matching TRBD1 (5 bases). V gave up 4 bases and J gave up 8 bases, with 21 bases separating them. Germline assignment: CDR1 SGDLS and CDR2 YYNGEE. This CDR3 has 15 residues. The CDR3 region is CASSPAGLRGHGYTF. The DNA of the CDR3 is TGTGCCAGCAGCCCCGCTGGTTTGAGGGGCCACGGCTACACCTTC.

This clonotype has a handful of counts. The chain is built from TRBV6-1 and TRBJ1-6, with D perhaps matching TRBD1 (6 bases). The germline V gene encodes CDR1 MNHNS and CDR2 SASEGT. The CDR3 contains 15 residues. Trimming took off 4 bases at V and 9 bases at J, with 16 bases between the two ends. CDR3 in amino acids: CASSAQGDLSSPLHF. The CDR3 nucleotides read TGTGCCAGCAGTGCACAGGGAGACCTTTCTTCACCCCTCCACTTT.

The table lists this clonotype with many counts. The gene calls are TRBV27 and TRBJ2-7; no firm D call. This CDR3 is 13 amino acids long. CDR1 MNHEY and CDR2 SMNVEV come from the germline V gene (reference sequence). The germline V and J ends were trimmed by 4 bases and 1 base, with 8 bases remaining between them. The CDR3 DNA sequence: TGTGCCAGCAGTTCCCGGTTGTCCTACGAGCAGTACTTC. It encodes CASSSRLSYEQYF.

This clonotype was recorded many times. The V gene is TRBV7-9, the J gene TRBJ1-1, with 9 bases fitting TRBD1. Germline loops: CDR1 SEHNR, CDR2 FQNEAQ (reference sequence). J lost 10 bases, V lost 2 bases, and 8 bases had no gene match. CDR3 length: 14 amino acids. The CDR3 reads CASSLNTGGAGAFF. The CDR3 DNA reads TGTGCCAGCAGCTTAAATACAGGGGGCGCAGGAGCTTTCTTT.

This clonotype has a handful of counts. This CDR3 is CASSLGGHSMNEQFF. Written as DNA, the CDR3 is TGCGCCAGCAGCTTGGGCGGACATAGCATGAATGAGCAGTTCTTC. The chain combines TRBV5-1 with TRBJ2-1, with a possible D match to TRBD1 (5 bases). Germline V lookup: CDR1 SGHRS, CDR2 YFSETQ. The germline V and J ends were trimmed by 0 bases and 7 bases, with 14 bases remaining between them. The CDR3 consists of 15 residues.

This clonotype was observed at least ten times. The gene calls are TRBV5-6 and TRBJ1-1; 8 bases line up with TRBD1. The CDR3 sequence is 17 residues long. Per the germline V gene, CDR1 is SGHDT and CDR2 is YYEEEE. V shed 0 bases and J 0 bases; nucleotides not matched to a gene: 7. The CDR3 DNA reads as TGTGCCAGCAGCTTGGAAGCAGGGGGCATGGTGAACACTGAAGCTTTCTTT. This translates into CASSLEAGGMVNTEAFF.

Ten or more counts support this clonotype. This chain joins TRBV6-1 and TRBJ2-1; the match to TRBD2 covers 14 bases. CDR1 and CDR2 from the germline V gene are MNHNS and SASEGT. The CDR3 runs 17 residues. Trimming cost V 3 bases and J 8 bases; bases outside gene matches: 9. Here the CDR3 reads CASSDRLTSGGADEQFF. Here the CDR3 DNA reads TGTGCCAGCAGTGACCGCTTGACTAGCGGGGGGGCGGATGAGCAGTTCTTC.

This clonotype was counted ten times or more. The gene calls are TRBV24-1 and TRBJ1-1; D gene uncertain. Germline assignment: CDR1 KGHDR and CDR2 SFDVKD. Trimming cost V 3 bases and J 5 bases, with 15 bases left between them. The CDR3 contains 15 residues. The CDR3 DNA reads TGTGCCACCAGTGATGGGGTAGGGATACCGACTGAAGCTTTCTTT. It is translated as CATSDGVGIPTEAFF.

This clonotype was counted many times. The chain employs TRBV6-5 and TRBJ2-7; 8 nucleotides match TRBD2. The V gene end was trimmed by 0 bases and the J gene end by 0 bases; junction bases not matched to a gene: 4. From germline, CDR1 is MNHEY and CDR2 SVGAGI. The CDR3 loop spans 16 amino acids. The CDR3 spells CASSYSIAGYSYEQYF. CDR3 DNA sequence: TGTGCCAGCAGTTACTCGATAGCGGGATACTCCTACGAGCAGTACTTC.

This clonotype was picked up a small number of times. CDR3: CATSSRRQGGGSYEQYF. The CDR3, as DNA: TGTGCCACCAGCAGCCGCCGGCAAGGGGGAGGCTCCTACGAGCAGTACTTC. The chain is built from TRBV15 and TRBJ2-7; D possibly matches TRBD1 or TRBD2 (6 bases each). Per germline, CDR1 LNHNV and CDR2 YYDKDF (reference sequence). The CDR3 contains 17 residues. The ends were cut back, 3 bases at V and 0 bases at J, with 18 bases in the middle.

V and J are TRBV19 and TRBJ1-1; 8 bases agree with TRBD1. V lost 4 bases, J lost 2 bases, and 9 bases stayed unmatched. CDR1 and CDR2 from the germline V gene are LNHDA and SQIVND (reference sequence). The CDR3 covers 16 residues. CDR3 protein: CASSTRYRGENTEAFF. For the CDR3, the DNA is TGTGCCAGTAGTACACGCTACAGGGGGGAAAACACTGAAGCTTTCTTT.